One sample yielded the 21 T cell receptor beta chains listed below, sequenced in a study of blood T cell repertoires in COVID-19. Method: immunoSEQ multiplex PCR; TCRdb's copy keeps in-frame clones and lacks some. The sample lists 250,000 to 300,000 clones, about nine tenths occurring once. The sequencing input was peripheral blood. These TCRs come from a man aged 50 to 60 with acute or convalescent COVID-19.

The chain is built from TRBV10-3 and TRBJ2-1, with 7 bases identical to TRBD1. The CDR3 totals 11 residues. Per germline, CDR1 ENHRY and CDR2 SYGVKD. V lost 7 bases to trimming and J lost 7 bases; unmatched junction nucleotides: 1. The CDR3 DNA is TGTGCCATCATGACAGGGAATGAGCAGTTCTTC. Translated: CAIMTGNEQFF.

The genes are TRBV5-1 and TRBJ2-3; 8 bases fit TRBD1. After removal of 2 bases from V and 6 bases from J, the junction contained 5 bases not matched to a gene. Looked up from germline, CDR1 is SGHRS and CDR2 is YFSETQ. The CDR3 loop spans 14 amino acids. CDR3 DNA: TGCGCCAGCAGCTTCAGACAGGGGACGGATACGCAGTATTTT. Its protein is CASSFRQGTDTQYF.

This clone has more than one count but fewer than ten. The junction departs from the called germline gene at one end, perhaps through a read error. This sequence joins TRBV5-6 and TRBJ2-7; 7 bases agree with TRBD1. The CDR3 runs 12 residues. Per the germline V gene, CDR1 is SGHDT and CDR2 is YYEEEE. CDR3 amino acids: CASSWGRGQEIF. CDR3 DNA sequence: TGTGCCAGCAGCTGGGGTAGAGGACAGGAGATATTC.

The J gene is TRBJ2-3, the V gene TRBV5-4; D uncertain. V lost 0 bases and J lost 6, with 8 bases in between. The CDR3 has 13 amino acids. The germline CDR1 and CDR2 sequences are SGHNT and YYREEE (reference sequence). CDR3 loop: CASSLDRRDTQYF. The CDR3 DNA reads as TGTGCCAGCAGCTTGGATCGGCGGGATACGCAGTATTTT.

This clone is a singleton in its sample. V usage is TRBV6-1 and J usage is TRBJ2-7; 7 positions agree with TRBD2. With 3 bases clipped from V and 2 bases from J, the junction kept 7 bases outside the gene matches. The germline CDR1 and CDR2 sequences are MNHNS and SASEGT. The CDR3 totals 15 residues. CDR3 coding DNA: TGTGCCAGCAGTGAGGGAGGGTTTGGGGCCTACGAGCAGTACTTC. As protein: CASSEGGFGAYEQYF.

The V and J genes are TRBV18 and TRBJ2-1, with 7 bases that match TRBD2. The CDR3 has 17 residues. V lost 0 bases to trimming and J lost 2 bases; unmatched junction nucleotides: 7. Germline CDR1 is KGHSH and CDR2 is LQKENI. For the CDR3, the DNA is TGTGCCAGCTCACCACCCCAGGCTAGCGGAACCTACAATGAGCAGTTCTTC. Its translation is CASSPPQASGTYNEQFF.

This clone was recorded only once. V is TRBV7-8 and J is TRBJ2-1; 9 nucleotides agree with TRBD1. This CDR3 region has 18 residues. CDR1 is SGHVS and CDR2 is FQNEAQ in the germline V gene. Trimming removed 4 bases from V and 3 bases from J; junction bases left unmatched: 13. This CDR3 is CASSSTERTGADYNEQFF. In DNA, the CDR3 is TGTGCCAGCAGCTCAACCGAACGGACAGGGGCCGACTACAATGAGCAGTTCTTC. The full variable domain, completed using reference TRBV7-8 and TRBJ2-1, is GAGVSQSPRYKVAKRGQDVALRCDPISGHVSLFWYQQALGQGPEFLTYFQNEAQLDKSGLPSDRFFAERPEGSVSTLKIQRTQQEDSAVYLCASSSTERTGADYNEQFFGPGTRLTVL.

This sequence joins TRBV9 and TRBJ1-4, with 7 bases lining up with TRBD1. Germline CDR1 and CDR2: SGDLS and YYNGEE. Losses at the gene ends were 4 bases for V and 8 bases for J; bases not matched to a gene: 14. This CDR3 contains 16 residues. In nucleotides, the CDR3 is TGTGCCAGCAGCCCGAGATCGTTCACAGGGGAAGAAAAACTGTTTTTT. Translating gives CASSPRSFTGEEKLFF.

This chain joins TRBV6-1 and TRBJ1-1; TRBD1 aligns across 7 bases. V shed 3 bases and J 5 bases; nucleotides not matched to a gene: 3. The CDR3 has 13 amino acids. Per germline, CDR1 MNHNS and CDR2 SASEGT. DNA for the CDR3: TGTGCCAGCAGTGACGACAGGGTAACTGAAGCTTTCTTT. Its protein product is CASSDDRVTEAFF.

The rearrangement uses TRBV15 and TRBJ2-7, with a tentative D call TRBD2 (5 bases). This CDR3 is 13 amino acids long. Trimming shortened V by 6 bases and J by 3 bases, and 12 bases separated the two germline ends. CDR1 and CDR2 (germline): LNHNV, YYDKDF (reference sequence). CDR3 loop: CATSLGVDYEQYF. The CDR3 DNA reads TGTGCCACCAGTCTCGGGGTGGACTACGAGCAGTACTTC. The variable domain in full, with the rest retrieved from reference TRBV15 and TRBJ2-7, is DAMVIQNPRYQVTQFGKPVTLSCSQTLNHNVMYWYQQKSSQAPKLLFHYYDKDFNNEADTPDNFQSRRPNTSFCFLDIRSPGLGDTAMYLCATSLGVDYEQYFGPGTRLTVT.

The J gene is TRBJ2-5, the V gene TRBV19; perhaps TRBD2 as D (6 bases). CDR3 length: 15 amino acids. Germline lookup yields CDR1 LNHDA and CDR2 SQIVND (reference sequence). The V gene lost 3 bases and the J gene lost 2 bases, with 13 bases spanning the gap. CDR3 loop: CASSMVQAGQETQYF. CDR3 in DNA: TGTGCCAGTAGTATGGTCCAGGCGGGGCAAGAGACCCAGTACTTC.

The chain joins TRBV12-3 or TRBV12-4 to TRBJ1-6; tentatively, D is TRBD1 (5 bases). V was clipped by 3 bases and J by 11 bases, with 11 bases between them. The CDR3 runs 13 residues. The CDR3 loop is CASSLQGTAPLHF. CDR3 DNA sequence: TGTGCCAGCAGTTTGCAGGGAACGGCACCCCTCCACTTT.

J is TRBJ2-6 and V is TRBV7-3; 7 bases line up with TRBD2. V gave up 6 bases and J gave up 4 bases; unmatched junction bases: 15. There are 18 residues in the CDR3. The germline V gene encodes CDR1 SGHTA and CDR2 FQGTGA. The CDR3 sequence: CASSSPGGGSMGANVLTF. The DNA for the CDR3 is TGTGCCAGCAGTTCCCCCGGGGGAGGGAGTATGGGGGCCAACGTCCTGACTTTC. Looking up the rest from reference TRBV7-3 and TRBJ2-6 gives the full variable domain: GAGVSQTPSNKVTEKGKYVELRCDPISGHTALYWYRQSLGQGPEFLIYFQGTGAADDSGLPNDRFFAVRPEGSVSTLKIQRTERGDSAVYLCASSSPGGGSMGANVLTFGAGSRLTVL.

This chain joins TRBV30 and TRBJ1-3; D remains ambiguous. Trimming stripped 5 bases from V and 0 bases from J, with 14 bases between. Germline V gives CDR1 GTSNPN, CDR2 SVGIG (reference sequence). This CDR3 contains 15 residues. The CDR3 loop is CAWQTAVFSGNTIYF. The CDR3 DNA reads as TGTGCCTGGCAAACCGCGGTCTTCTCTGGAAACACCATATATTTT.

The gene calls are TRBV11-3 and TRBJ1-5; maybe TRBD1 (5 bases). The V and J ends lost 0 bases and 6 bases respectively, with 9 bases between them. The CDR3 contains 14 residues. The germline gives CDR1 SGHNT, CDR2 YENEEA. The DNA of the CDR3 is TGTGCCAGCAGCTTAGACCCGGGGGTTCAGCCCCAGCATTTT. Protein: CASSLDPGVQPQHF. Using reference TRBV11-3 and TRBJ1-5 for the parts outside the CDR3, the full variable domain is EAGVVQSPRYKIIEKKQPVAFWCNPISGHNTLYWYLQNLGQGPELLIRYENEEAVDDSQLPKDRFSAERLKGVDSTLKIQPAELGDSAVYLCASSLDPGVQPQHFGDGTRLSIL.

The chain joins TRBV3-1 (or the pseudogene TRBV3-2) to TRBJ2-5, with 7 positions matching TRBD1. Trimming removed 7 bases from V and 5 bases from J; junction bases left unmatched: 7. This CDR3 is 13 amino acids long. Germline CDR1 is LGHDT and CDR2 is YNNKEL (reference sequence). The CDR3 sequence is CASINRGRETQYF. The DNA for the CDR3 is TGTGCCAGCATAAACAGGGGACGGGAGACCCAGTACTTC.

The chain joins TRBV7-2 to TRBJ2-3; TRBD1 might be the D (7 bases). Germline-derived CDR1 and CDR2 are SGHTA and FQGNSA. V gave up 3 bases and J gave up 8 bases, with 15 bases separating them. This CDR3 comprises 14 residues. The CDR3 sequence is CASSLGGPGGTQYF. Here the CDR3 DNA reads TGTGCCAGCAGCTTGGGGGGTCCAGGGGGTACGCAGTATTTT.

The gene calls are TRBV27 and TRBJ2-1; 9 bases map to TRBD1. J gave up 5 bases and V 3 bases, and 5 bases lay outside the gene matches. This CDR3 comprises 15 residues. The V gene's germline CDR1 is MNHEY and CDR2 SMNVEV (reference sequence). The CDR3 region is CASSLIGTGNNEQFF. The CDR3 nucleotides are TGTGCCAGCAGTTTGATCGGGACAGGGAACAATGAGCAGTTCTTC.

The rearrangement joins TRBV30 to TRBJ2-7, with 9 bases aligning to TRBD1. Trimming took 5 bases from V and 0 from J; bases not matched to a gene: 8. This CDR3 region has 15 residues. Per the germline V gene, CDR1 is GTSNPN and CDR2 is SVGIG (reference sequence). This CDR3 is CAWAKQGAGSYEQYF. DNA for the CDR3: TGTGCCTGGGCAAAACAGGGGGCGGGCTCCTACGAGCAGTACTTC.

The V gene is TRBV10-3, the J gene TRBJ1-4; TRBD1 matches 9 bases. CDR1 is ENHRY and CDR2 is SYGVKD in the germline V gene. CDR3 size: 16 residues. The V gene end was trimmed by 0 bases and the J gene end by 6 bases; junction bases not matched to a gene: 5. CDR3: CAISESQGAYDEKLFF. For the CDR3, the DNA is TGTGCCATCAGTGAGTCACAGGGGGCGTACGATGAAAAACTGTTTTTT.

The rearrangement joins TRBV5-1 to TRBJ1-6, with D perhaps TRBD1 (5 bases). CDR1 is SGHRS and CDR2 is YFSETQ in the germline V gene. The CDR3 is made up of 15 amino acids. The V end lost 4 bases, the J end lost 6 bases, and 14 bases lay between the germline ends. CDR3 in amino acids: CASSPQGLGNSPLHF. The CDR3 DNA reads as TGCGCCAGCAGCCCCCAGGGTCTCGGTAATTCACCCCTCCACTTT.